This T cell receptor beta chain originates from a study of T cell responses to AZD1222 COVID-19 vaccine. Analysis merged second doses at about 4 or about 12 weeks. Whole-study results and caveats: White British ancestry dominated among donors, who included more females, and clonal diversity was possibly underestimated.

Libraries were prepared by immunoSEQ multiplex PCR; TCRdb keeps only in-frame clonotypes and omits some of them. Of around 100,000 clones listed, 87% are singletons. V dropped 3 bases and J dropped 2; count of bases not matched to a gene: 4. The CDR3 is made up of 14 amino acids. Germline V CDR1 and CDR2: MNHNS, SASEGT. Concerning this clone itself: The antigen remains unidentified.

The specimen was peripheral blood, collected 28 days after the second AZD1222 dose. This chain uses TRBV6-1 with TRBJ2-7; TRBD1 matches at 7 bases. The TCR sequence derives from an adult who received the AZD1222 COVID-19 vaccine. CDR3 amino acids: CASSDRGNPYEQYF. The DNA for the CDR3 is TGTGCCAGCAGTGACAGGGGGAACCCCTACGAGCAGTACTTC.